These T cell receptor beta chains were read from a single sample in a study of OX40 agonist ivuxolimab in advanced cancers. Clones were sequenced by immunoSEQ multiplex PCR, and TCRdb holds only the in-frame ones, with some missing. The data show more than 60,000 clones, with around 87% seen just once and around 0.26% held by the top ten. The source was CD4+ or CD8+ T cells sorted from blood, collected in a trial of the OX40 agonist ivuxolimab. The receptors derive from an adult with an advanced solid tumor such as melanoma, head and neck, liver or kidney cancer. Both conserved end residues are part of each CDR3. D genes are given only for firm matches. Clone size is stated in some rows and not others, as once, few, many or a class when expanded.

v_call,d_call,clone_size,j_call,cdr3_nt,cdr3_aa
TRBV19,TRBD2,once,TRBJ2-7,TGTGCCAGTAGTAAATTAGCGGGAGAGGTCTCCTACGAGCAGTACTTC,CASSKLAGEVSYEQYF
TRBV4-1,.,.,TRBJ2-7,TGCGCCAGCAGCCGAGATATGGTGGGACAATCCTACGAGCAGTACTTC,CASSRDMVGQSYEQYF
TRBV5-1,TRBD1,once,TRBJ2-3,TGCGCCAGCAGCTTGGACGGACAGGGAGCAGATACGCAGTATTTT,CASSLDGQGADTQYF
TRBV5-1,.,.,TRBJ2-2,TGCGCCAGCAGCTTGGAAGACCGGGACACCGGGGAGCTGTTTTTT,CASSLEDRDTGELFF
TRBV27,TRBD2,.,TRBJ2-3,TGTGCCAGCAGTCCCGGGACTAGGACAGATACGCAGTATTTT,CASSPGTRTDTQYF
TRBV2,TRBD1,.,TRBJ2-5,TGTGCCAGCTTGACAGGGGTGGGGGAGACCCAGTACTTC,CASLTGVGETQYF
TRBV5-4,.,.,TRBJ1-1,TGTGCCAGCAGCTTGATCCCTGGCACTGAAGCTTTCTTT,CASSLIPGTEAFF
TRBV5-4,TRBD2,.,TRBJ2-3,TGTGCCAGCAGCTTGGCTCGGGAGGGTGCCACAGATACGCAGTATTTT,CASSLAREGATDTQYF
TRBV7-9,.,.,TRBJ2-2,TGTGCCAGCAGCCAAATCTCAGTGAACACCGGGGAGCTGTTTTTT,CASSQISVNTGELFF
TRBV19,.,.,TRBJ2-2,TGTGCCAGTAGTAATAGGCCCACACCCCCCGACACCGGGGAGCTGTTTTTT,CASSNRPTPPDTGELFF
TRBV6-5,TRBD2,.,TRBJ2-1,TGTGCCAGCAGGCTAGCGGGAGAGAACTACAATGAGCAGTTCTTC,CASRLAGENYNEQFF
TRBV4-1,.,.,TRBJ1-4,TGCGCCAGCAGCCAAGGGGAGGGATCGGGGGAAAAACTGTTTTTT,CASSQGEGSGEKLFF
TRBV18,.,few,TRBJ2-2,TGTGCCAGCTCAGGCTTGTCCGGGGAGCTGTTTTTT,CASSGLSGELFF
TRBV28,TRBD1,.,TRBJ2-1,TGTGCCAGCATGGTGATAGGGACAGGGTGGCAGTTCTTC,CASMVIGTGWQFF
TRBV7-9,.,.,TRBJ1-1,TGTGCCAGCAGCCCTGATGGGGGAGCCACTGAAGCTTTCTTT,CASSPDGGATEAFF
TRBV12-5,TRBD1,.,TRBJ2-7,TGTGCTAGTGGTTTGGGACAGGGGACTTACGAGCAGTACTTC,CASGLGQGTYEQYF
TRBV7-9,TRBD1,.,TRBJ2-7,TGTGCCAGCAGCTGGGGACAGGCCTACGAGCAGTACTTC,CASSWGQAYEQYF
TRBV20-1,.,.,TRBJ2-1,TGCAGTGCTGGGAATGAGCAGTTCTTC,CSAGNEQFF
TRBV28,.,.,TRBJ2-7,TGTGCCAGCACACCCGGCCCTAGCTTCTACGAGCAGTACTTC,CASTPGPSFYEQYF
TRBV27,.,few,TRBJ1-2,TGTGCCAGCAGTTTTCGTGCGGCAGTCCAACGGGGCAACTATGGCTACACCTTC,CASSFRAAVQRGNYGYTF
TRBV6-6,.,.,TRBJ2-7,TGTGCCAGCAGTTCCCCTTCGGTAACCTACGAGCAGTACTTC,CASSSPSVTYEQYF
TRBV2,TRBD2,.,TRBJ2-3,TGTGCCAGCAGTGAACTAGCGGCCCTCATGAATACGCAGTATTTT,CASSELAALMNTQYF
TRBV28,.,.,TRBJ2-3,TGTGCCAGCAGTTCCTCATCCACTTCGGGCACAGATACGCAGTATTTT,CASSSSSTSGTDTQYF
TRBV6-4,.,.,TRBJ1-1,TGTGCCAGCAGTGACTCGTCCCGAGGGGAAGCTTTCTTT,CASSDSSRGEAFF
TRBV9,.,.,TRBJ2-2,TGTGCCAGCAGCGTAGATTGGGTCCCCGGGGAGCTGTTTTTT,CASSVDWVPGELFF
TRBV21-1,.,.,TRBJ2-7,TGTGCCAGCAGTTTAGTCCTCGGGCCCCGTCACTACGAGCAGTACTTC,CASSLVLGPRHYEQYF
TRBV28,.,.,TRBJ2-3,TGTGCCAGCAGGGCTAGCACAGATACGCAGTATTTT,CASRASTDTQYF
TRBV7-8,.,.,TRBJ1-2,TGTGCCAGCAGCTTATCGGGGGACAACTATGGCTACACCTTC,CASSLSGDNYGYTF
TRBV6-1,.,.,TRBJ2-7,TGTGCCAGCAGGACCGACACCCTCGCGGCTAACGAGCAGTACTTC,CASRTDTLAANEQYF
TRBV6-6,.,few,TRBJ2-5,TGTGCCAGTACCCCCCGGGATCTGACGGGGGAGACCCAGTACTTC,CASTPRDLTGETQYF
TRBV7-2,.,.,TRBJ2-7,TGTGCCAGCAGCTTAGCAGGGCCCAGCTCCTACGAGCAGTACTTC,CASSLAGPSSYEQYF
TRBV5-6,.,.,TRBJ1-6,TGTGCCAGCAGCTTTTCCCTGTACGGATCGAGCTCCTATAATTCACCCCTCCACTTT,CASSFSLYGSSSYNSPLHF
TRBV19,TRBD2,.,TRBJ2-2,TGTGCCAGTAGTATCCTTACGACTAGCGGCACCGGGGAGCTGTTTTTT,CASSILTTSGTGELFF
TRBV2,.,.,TRBJ2-7,TGTGCCAGCAGTACGGGACGGCGGGGCTACGAGCAGTACTTC,CASSTGRRGYEQYF
TRBV28,.,.,TRBJ1-1,TGTGCCAGCAGTTTAAGGGGTCTTCGGAACACTGAAGCTTTCTTT,CASSLRGLRNTEAFF
TRBV4-2,TRBD2,.,TRBJ2-1,TGTGCCAGCAGCCAAGAACCTTCGAGCGGGAGGGACAATGAGCAGTTCTTC,CASSQEPSSGRDNEQFF
TRBV7-2,TRBD2,.,TRBJ2-3,TGTGCCAGCTCCTCGGGGGGGCGCACAGATACGCAGTATTTT,CASSSGGRTDTQYF
TRBV19,.,.,TRBJ1-5,TGTGCCAGTAGTATAGGTCGGCGACAAAATCAGCCCCAGCATTTT,CASSIGRRQNQPQHF
TRBV5-1,TRBD1,.,TRBJ2-7,TGCGCCAGCAGCTTTATCGGACAGGGCGAGGGCGAGCAGTACTTC,CASSFIGQGEGEQYF
TRBV15,.,.,TRBJ2-1,TGTGCCACCAGCAGATCCACTACGCCTTCCTACAATGAGCAGTTCTTC,CATSRSTTPSYNEQFF
TRBV6-1,TRBD2,.,TRBJ2-7,TGTGCCAGCAGGTCAAGGATTAGCGGGAGCGACGAGCAGTACTTC,CASRSRISGSDEQYF
TRBV7-9,.,.,TRBJ2-7,TGTGCCAGCAGCCTCTCACTTGGTAGCGGCTTGAACGAGCAGTACTTC,CASSLSLGSGLNEQYF
TRBV10-3,.,.,TRBJ1-5,TGTGCCATCAGTGAGTCCTGGAATCAGCCCCAGCATTTT,CAISESWNQPQHF
TRBV19,.,.,TRBJ1-1,TGTGCCAGTAGACCCGGGGGATTGAACACTGAAGCTTTCTTT,CASRPGGLNTEAFF
TRBV4-2,TRBD1,once,TRBJ2-7,TGTGCCAGCAGCCAAGATAGAGGGACAGTACCCTACGAGCAGTACTTC,CASSQDRGTVPYEQYF
TRBV14,.,.,TRBJ1-1,TGTGCCAGCAGCCAAGGGGTCCCCATGAACACTGAAGCTTTCTTT,CASSQGVPMNTEAFF
TRBV29-1,.,.,TRBJ2-5,TGCAGCGTTGATGCCGGGTTTGAGACCCAGTACTTC,CSVDAGFETQYF
TRBV6-6,TRBD2,.,TRBJ2-7,TGTGCCAGCAGAACTAGCGGCAGCTACGAGCAGTACTTC,CASRTSGSYEQYF
TRBV14,TRBD2,.,TRBJ2-6,TGTGCCAGCAGTCCCTTTCGGACTAGTAATGGGGCCAACGTCCTGACTTTC,CASSPFRTSNGANVLTF
TRBV27,.,.,TRBJ2-5,TGTGCCAGCAGTTTACGGCTCCAAGAGACCCAGTACTTC,CASSLRLQETQYF
TRBV4-2,TRBD1,.,TRBJ1-5,TGTGCCAGCAGCCAAGACAGGGGGGCCGGACAGCCCCAGCATTTT,CASSQDRGAGQPQHF
TRBV5-1,TRBD1,.,TRBJ1-1,TGCGCCAGCAGCTATGGGACAGACACTGAAGCTTTCTTT,CASSYGTDTEAFF
TRBV7-3,.,.,TRBJ2-7,TGTGCCAGCAGCTTAGATCGGGGGGCTCAGCAGTACTTC,CASSLDRGAQQYF
TRBV18,TRBD1,.,TRBJ2-3,TGTGCCAGCTCACGCACACAGGGGACGGTGGTGGATACGCAGTATTTT,CASSRTQGTVVDTQYF
TRBV10-3,TRBD2,.,TRBJ2-5,TGTGCCATCAGTCAGCGGGAGTTTGCGACCCAGTACTTC,CAISQREFATQYF
TRBV19,TRBD2,.,TRBJ2-1,TGTGCCAGTACCACCGCAGGGCTAGCGGGAGCCCGCCCTGGGAGCAATGAGCAGTTCTTC,CASTTAGLAGARPGSNEQFF
TRBV9,TRBD1,.,TRBJ1-3,TGTGCCAGCAGCATCGGACAGGGCAACTCTGGAAACACCATATATTTT,CASSIGQGNSGNTIYF